This T cell receptor (beta chain) appears in the sequencing data of a study of STAT3 mutations in large granular lymphocyte leukemia. General observations from the study: Clonal expansion was inferred from other time points because no sample existed at each clone's first appearance. A small but highly pathogenic clone may have been missed. Every T-cell large granular lymphocyte leukemia patient had at least one immunodominant TCR beta clonotype. In about 30% of the 18 patients, new TCR clonotypes emerged after therapy.

About this clone: Its specificity is unknown.

With 7 bases clipped from V and 0 bases from J, the junction kept 9 bases outside the gene matches. The CDR3 is 15 residues long. CDR1 is SGHRS, CDR2 YFSETQ, per germline. Repertoires were generated with immunoSEQ multiplex PCR, while TCRdb's copy carries only in-frame clones and drops some. The sample shows around 4,600 clones, around 54% of them seen only once. Sequences were obtained from peripheral blood mononuclear cells. The V and J genes are TRBV5-1 and TRBJ1-1, with TRBD1 matching 7 bases. The clonotype comes from a man between 60 and 75 years old with T-cell large granular lymphocyte leukemia. Some clones in this sample may be carry-over from other donors' samples. The CDR3 DNA is TGCGCCAGCCGCCCTCAGGGGGAAATGAACACTGAAGCTTTCTTT. It encodes CASRPQGEMNTEAFF.